Presented here are 24 T cell receptor beta chains from one specimen sequenced in a study of shared clonotypes between healthy human individuals (dated by TCRdb to between 2020 and 2021). The protocol used for the library was the immunoSEQ multiplex PCR assay. The table was pulled from immuneACCESS by TCRdb, which kept in-frame rearrangements only. Such tables lose some clones; where checked, under half of the loss comes from unresolved V genes, and the rest has no known cause. Counted in this sample were about 960,000 clones; less than 85% of them appeared once. The top ten hold approximately 1.5% of the sample. The specimen was memory CD4+ T cells sorted from blood. What this sample's cell subset or site label stands for: CD45RA-negative fraction. These receptors all come from a man between 18 and 29 years old in good health.

The chain uses TRBV11-3 and TRBJ2-2; 8 positions match TRBD1. This CDR3 is built from 15 residues. V lost 5 bases, J lost 7 bases, and 9 bases stayed unmatched. Looked up from germline, CDR1 is SGHNT and CDR2 is YENEEA. The CDR3, as DNA: TGTGCCAGCAGCCGACGTGGACAGGGCGGCGGGGAGCTGTTTTTT. Translating gives CASSRRGQGGGELFF.

This rearrangement joins TRBV19 to TRBJ1-2; possibly TRBD1 for D (6 bases). CDR3 length equals 14 residues. From germline, CDR1 is LNHDA and CDR2 SQIVND (reference sequence). Trimming pared 6 bases from V and 4 bases from J, leaving 15 bases between. Here the CDR3 DNA reads TGTGCCAGTAGCCGGGGGGGCGATAGCTATGGCTACACCTTC. Amino acid sequence: CASSRGGDSYGYTF. Drawing the rest from reference TRBV19 and TRBJ1-2, the complete variable domain is DGGITQSPKYLFRKEGQNVTLSCEQNLNHDAMYWYRQDPGQGLRLIYYSQIVNDFQKGDIAEGYSVSREKKESFPLTVTSAQKNPTAFYLCASSRGGDSYGYTFGSGTRLTVV.

The chain couples TRBV18 to TRBJ2-5; TRBD2 matches 13 bases. The germline gives CDR1 KGHSH, CDR2 LQKENI. The CDR3 is made up of 18 amino acids. The V segment lost 2 bases and the J segment 3 bases; nucleotides outside the gene matches: 9. The CDR3 is CASSPETSGGRGKETQYF. The CDR3 nucleotides read TGTGCCAGCTCACCAGAGACTAGCGGGGGGAGGGGAAAAGAGACCCAGTACTTC.

This clone was observed a few times. The V and J genes are TRBV7-9 and TRBJ1-1, with D possibly TRBD1 on 6 matching bases. V was pared by 5 bases and J by 0 bases, with 16 bases between. Germline V gives CDR1 SEHNR, CDR2 FQNEAQ (reference sequence). The CDR3 loop spans 16 amino acids. The CDR3 DNA reads TGTGCCAGCAGCAGAGTGCTGGACAGTTTGAACACTGAAGCTTTCTTT. This translates into CASSRVLDSLNTEAFF. The full variable domain, with the rest looked up from reference TRBV7-9 and TRBJ1-1, is DTGVSQNPRHKITKRGQNVTFRCDPISEHNRLYWYRQTLGQGPEFLTYFQNEAQLEKSRLLSDRFSAERPKGSFSTLEIQRTEQGDSAMYLCASSRVLDSLNTEAFFGQGTRLTVV.

This clone was detected only a few times. The V call is TRBV6-6, the J call TRBJ2-5; TRBD2 aligns across 7 bases. The CDR3 loop spans 16 amino acids. CDR1 MNHNY and CDR2 SVGAGI come from the germline V gene (reference sequence). With V trimmed by 2 bases and J by 4 bases, 10 bases remained unmatched. This chain's CDR3 is CASSYPPGGEGETQYF. The DNA of the CDR3 is TGTGCCAGCAGTTACCCTCCCGGCGGGGAGGGAGAGACCCAGTACTTC.

The V gene is TRBV29-1, the J gene TRBJ2-3, with 10 bases matching TRBD1. Germline CDR1 SQVTM, CDR2 ANQGSEA. CDR3 size: 15 residues. Germline trimming cut 6 bases from V and 4 bases from J; bases unmatched to any gene: 10. The CDR3 DNA is TGCAGCGTCGGAGAGGTGGGACAGGGGCCAGATACGCAGTATTTT. The encoded protein is CSVGEVGQGPDTQYF.

This clone came up once. This chain connects TRBV25-1 to TRBJ1-1, with TRBD1 identical over 8 bases. The germline CDR1 and CDR2 sequences are MGHDK and SYGVNS. The CDR3 covers 16 residues. Trimming took 4 bases from V and 4 from J; bases not matched to a gene: 11. CDR3: CASSGIPGGAGTEAFF. DNA for the CDR3: TGTGCCAGCAGTGGCATTCCAGGGGGCGCGGGCACTGAAGCTTTCTTT.

The chain employs TRBV30 and TRBJ2-7, with D hard to call. V was shortened by 1 base and J by 9 bases, with 13 bases between the two germline ends. CDR3 length equals 12 residues. Germline V gene lookup returns CDR1 GTSNPN and CDR2 SVGIG (reference sequence). The CDR3 reads CAWSAVQWAQYF. The CDR3 DNA follows: TGTGCCTGGAGTGCCGTCCAGTGGGCGCAGTACTTC. Full variable domain (outside the CDR3, taken from reference TRBV30 and TRBJ2-7): SQTIHQWPATLVQPVGSPLSLECTVEGTSNPNLYWYRQAAGRGLQLLFYSVGIGQISSEVPQNLSASRPQDRQFILSSKKLLLSDSGFYLCAWSAVQWAQYFGPGTRLTVT.

The chain has TRBV6-1 and TRBJ2-3; 10 bases align to TRBD2. CDR3 length: 14 amino acids. Germline values: CDR1 MNHNS, CDR2 SASEGT. With V trimmed by 8 bases and J by 2 bases, 4 bases remained unmatched. CDR3 region: CASGSGGFTDTQYF. As DNA, the CDR3 is TGTGCCAGCGGTAGCGGGGGGTTCACAGATACGCAGTATTTT.

V is TRBV12-5 and J is TRBJ2-5; possibly TRBD1 for D (7 bases). CDR3 length: 15 residues. Germline lookup yields CDR1 LGHNT and CDR2 FRNRAP. V was cut by 4 bases and J by 3 bases, with 15 bases left in between. In nucleotides, the CDR3 is TGTGCTAGTGGTTCGGGGGACAGCAGAGAAGAGACCCAGTACTTC. Amino acids: CASGSGDSREETQYF.

Note on this clone: This CDR3 is also generated by other DNA sequences in the sample. The gene calls are TRBV5-6 and TRBJ2-5; D is unclear. Trimming removed 3 bases at V and 5 bases at J, with 5 bases between. CDR1 SGHDT and CDR2 YYEEEE come from the germline V gene. The CDR3 spans 11 residues. CDR3 DNA sequence: TGTGCCAGCAGCTCTCGGGAGACCCAGTACTTC. Amino acid sequence: CASSSRETQYF.

This clone was seen ten or more times. CDR3 in amino acids: CASSPGQGNGAGELFF. CDR3 DNA: TGCGCCAGCAGCCCGGGACAGGGGAACGGGGCCGGGGAGCTGTTTTTT. The chain employs TRBV4-1 and TRBJ2-2, with 10 bases matching TRBD1. Per germline, CDR1 MGHRA and CDR2 YSYEKL. J lost 6 bases, V lost 4 bases, and 8 bases had no gene match. The CDR3 runs 16 residues.

The chain has TRBV7-9 and TRBJ2-1; D perhaps matches TRBD2 (6 bases). Germline lookup yields CDR1 SEHNR and CDR2 FQNEAQ (reference sequence). The V and J ends lost 10 bases and 2 bases respectively, with 15 bases between them. This CDR3 spans 14 amino acids. CDR3 bases: TGTGCCATTGACCGGGACTCCACCTACAATGAGCAGTTCTTC. This codes for CAIDRDSTYNEQFF.

This clone was seen just once. This sequence may be a read error, since a much larger clone differs from it by one base. The same CDR3 also results from other DNA sequences found in this sample. The rearrangement joins TRBV19 to TRBJ1-5; D not resolved. CDR1 is LNHDA and CDR2 is SQIVND in the germline V gene (reference sequence). The V end was cut by 6 bases, the J end by 1 base, with 4 bases between. The CDR3 contains 12 residues. The CDR3 nucleotides read TGTGCCAGTAGGGGCAGCAATCAGCCCCAGCATTTT. Amino acids: CASRGSNQPQHF.

This sequence joins TRBV9 and TRBJ1-5; 9 bases match TRBD1. CDR3 length equals 15 residues. V trimming: 7 bases; J trimming: 2 bases; junction bases outside the gene matches: 7. Germline V CDR1 and CDR2: SGDLS, YYNGEE. The CDR3 is CASSTGQGGNQPQHF. The DNA of the CDR3 is TGTGCCAGCTCCACGGGACAGGGTGGCAATCAGCCCCAGCATTTT.

This clone has more than one count but fewer than ten. This chain links TRBV7-9 with TRBJ1-5; D uncertain. V was cut by 5 bases and J by 7 bases, with 18 bases left in between. CDR3 size: 15 residues. Germline V CDR1 and CDR2: SEHNR, FQNEAQ (reference sequence). The CDR3 loop reads CASSPRSGGVQPQHF. The CDR3 bases are TGTGCCAGCAGCCCTAGGTCGGGCGGGGTACAGCCCCAGCATTTT.

This chain links TRBV7-3 with TRBJ1-5; D remains unclear. The CDR3 has 14 amino acids. Per germline, CDR1 SGHTA and CDR2 FQGTGA. V shed 4 bases and J shed 6 bases, with 13 bases lying between them. As DNA, the CDR3 is TGTGCCAGCAGCTCGAATATGGGATTTCAGCCCCAGCATTTT. Its translation is CASSSNMGFQPQHF.

CDR3 region: CASSQDWERAAYEQYF. CDR3 nucleotides: TGTGCCAGCAGCCAAGACTGGGAGAGGGCGGCCTACGAGCAGTACTTC. This chain links TRBV14 with TRBJ2-7; TRBD2 is a possible D gene (5 bases). The V end was cut by 0 bases, the J end by 2 bases, with 14 bases between. The CDR3 is 16 amino acids. CDR1 and CDR2 (germline): SGHDN, FVKESK.

V usage is TRBV18 and J usage is TRBJ2-7; TRBD2 agrees at 16 bases. After removal of 4 bases from V and 5 bases from J, the junction contained 8 bases not matched to a gene. Germline lookup yields CDR1 KGHSH and CDR2 LQKENI. The CDR3 is 17 amino acids. For the CDR3, the DNA is TGTGCCAGCTCACTCACCGGGACTAGCGGGAGGGGCAACGAGCAGTACTTC. This gives the protein CASSLTGTSGRGNEQYF. The variable domain in full, completed from reference TRBV18 and TRBJ2-7, reads NAGVMQNPRHLVRRRGQEARLRCSPMKGHSHVYWYRQLPEEGLKFMVYLQKENIIDESGMPKERFSAEFPKEGPSILRIQQVVRGDSAAYFCASSLTGTSGRGNEQYFGPGTRLTVT.

For this clone: A read error is likely here: a far larger clone is one base away. Other DNA sequences of this sample code for an identical CDR3. J is TRBJ1-2 and V is TRBV9, with D hard to call. V lost 4 bases to trimming and J lost 3 bases, with 7 bases between them. The CDR3 is 12 amino acids. Germline V CDR1 and CDR2: SGDLS, YYNGEE. The CDR3 nucleotides read TGTGCCAGCAGCCCCGGGGACTATGGCTACACCTTC. Encoded protein: CASSPGDYGYTF.

This clone showed up just a few times. This chain links TRBV30 with TRBJ2-7; D perhaps matches TRBD1 (6 bases). The V end was cut by 0 bases, the J end by 2 bases, with 8 bases between. The CDR3 is 13 amino acids. Germline CDR1 GTSNPN, CDR2 SVGIG (reference sequence). CDR3: CAWSVRDTYEQYF. CDR3 sequence (DNA): TGTGCCTGGAGTGTAAGGGACACCTACGAGCAGTACTTC.

The genes are TRBV15 and TRBJ1-6, with unresolved D. Trimming cost V 3 bases and J 7 bases, with 13 bases left between them. The CDR3 totals 15 residues. Germline V CDR1 and CDR2: LNHNV, YYDKDF (reference sequence). Here the CDR3 reads CATSRAATINSPLHF. CDR3 nucleotides: TGTGCCACCAGCAGGGCGGCTACCATAAATTCACCCCTCCACTTT.

CDR3 amino acids: CASSQVHGGGQPQHF. Here the CDR3 DNA reads TGCGCCAGCAGCCAAGTACACGGAGGAGGCCAGCCCCAGCATTTT. This chain connects TRBV4-3 to TRBJ1-5; D is unclear. Germline V gene data show CDR1 as LGHNA and CDR2 as YSLEER. V gave up 1 base and J gave up 7 bases, with 14 bases separating them. The CDR3 consists of 15 residues.

Comments on this clone: Other DNA sequences from this sample encode an identical CDR3 as well. The chain uses TRBV18 and TRBJ2-7, with 9 bases fitting TRBD1. Losses at the gene ends were 3 bases for V and 4 bases for J; bases not matched to a gene: 4. Germline lookup yields CDR1 KGHSH and CDR2 LQKENI. The CDR3 contains 14 residues. Here the CDR3 reads CASSPGQGFYEQYF. The CDR3 DNA reads TGTGCCAGCTCACCGGGACAGGGATTTTACGAGCAGTACTTC.